This T cell receptor (beta chain) appears in the sequencing data of a study of identifying expanded T cells in peripheral blood. Collection occurred without any documented infections or immune events in donors. Trimming stripped 3 bases from V and 0 bases from J, with 20 bases between. Germline V gene lookup returns CDR1 MGHRA and CDR2 YSYEKL. The CDR3 consists of 18 residues. Overall study findings and caveats: Differentially abundant clones: approximately 1.3 between replicates, 15 to 17 at roughly 13 days, over 18 at four. Clone count variance between roughly 2-week samples rose with total template count.

Comments on this clone: No antigen is known for it.

Repertoires were generated with immunoSEQ multiplex PCR, while TCRdb's copy carries only in-frame clones and drops some. The data contain approximately 120,000 clones, approximately 90% of them singletons. Sequenced material: blood. This chain joins TRBV4-1 and TRBJ1-1; D is perhaps TRBD1 (6 bases). The source is a person between 18 and 75 years old in good health. In nucleotides, the CDR3 is TGCGCCAGCAGCCATACATTAAGCGTGGACAGCCTGAACACTGAAGCTTTCTTT. Translation: CASSHTLSVDSLNTEAFF.